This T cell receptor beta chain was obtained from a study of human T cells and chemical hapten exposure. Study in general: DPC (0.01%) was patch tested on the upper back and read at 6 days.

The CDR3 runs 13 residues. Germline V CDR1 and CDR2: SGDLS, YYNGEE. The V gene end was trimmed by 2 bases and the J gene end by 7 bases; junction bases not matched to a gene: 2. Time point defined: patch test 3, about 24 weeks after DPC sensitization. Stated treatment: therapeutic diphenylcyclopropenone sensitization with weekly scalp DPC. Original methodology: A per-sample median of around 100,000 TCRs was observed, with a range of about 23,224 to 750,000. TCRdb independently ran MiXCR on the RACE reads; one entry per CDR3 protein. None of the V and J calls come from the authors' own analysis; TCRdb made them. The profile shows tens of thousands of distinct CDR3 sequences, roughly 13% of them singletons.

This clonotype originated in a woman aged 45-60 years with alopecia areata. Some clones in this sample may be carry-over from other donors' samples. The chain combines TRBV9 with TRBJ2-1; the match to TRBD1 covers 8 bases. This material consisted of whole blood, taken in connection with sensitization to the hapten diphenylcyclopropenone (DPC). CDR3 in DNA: TGTGCCAGCAGCGTGGACAGGGTAAATGAGCAGTTCTTC. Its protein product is CASSVDRVNEQFF.